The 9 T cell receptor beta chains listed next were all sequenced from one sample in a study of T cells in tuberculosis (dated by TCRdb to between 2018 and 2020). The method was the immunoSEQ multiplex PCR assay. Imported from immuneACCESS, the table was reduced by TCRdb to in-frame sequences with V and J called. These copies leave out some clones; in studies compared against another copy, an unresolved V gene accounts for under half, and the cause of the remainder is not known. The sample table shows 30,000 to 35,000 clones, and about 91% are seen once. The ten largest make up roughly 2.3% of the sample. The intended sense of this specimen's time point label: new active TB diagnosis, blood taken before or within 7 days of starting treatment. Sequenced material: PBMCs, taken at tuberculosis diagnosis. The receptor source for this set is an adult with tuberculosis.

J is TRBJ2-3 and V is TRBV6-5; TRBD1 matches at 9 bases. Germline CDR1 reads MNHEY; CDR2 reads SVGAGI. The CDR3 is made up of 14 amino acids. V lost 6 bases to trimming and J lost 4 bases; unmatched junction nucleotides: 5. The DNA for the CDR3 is TGTGCCAGCAGGGGACAGGGATCCTCAGATACGCAGTATTTT. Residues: CASRGQGSSDTQYF.

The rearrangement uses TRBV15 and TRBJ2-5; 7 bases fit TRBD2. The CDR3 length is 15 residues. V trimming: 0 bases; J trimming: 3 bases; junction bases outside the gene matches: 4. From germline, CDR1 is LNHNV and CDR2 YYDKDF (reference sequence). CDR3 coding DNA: TGTGCCACCAGCAGAGATCTCGCGGGGGAAGAGACCCAGTACTTC. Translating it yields CATSRDLAGEETQYF. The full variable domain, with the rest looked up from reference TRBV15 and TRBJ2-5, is DAMVIQNPRYQVTQFGKPVTLSCSQTLNHNVMYWYQQKSSQAPKLLFHYYDKDFNNEADTPDNFQSRRPNTSFCFLDIRSPGLGDTAMYLCATSRDLAGEETQYFGPGTRLLVL.

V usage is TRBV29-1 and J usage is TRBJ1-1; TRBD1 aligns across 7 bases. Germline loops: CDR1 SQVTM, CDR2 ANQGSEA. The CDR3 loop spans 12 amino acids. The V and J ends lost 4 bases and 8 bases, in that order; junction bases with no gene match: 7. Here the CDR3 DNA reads TGCAGCGTTGTAGAGGGGGCAAAAGAAGCTTTCTTT. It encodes CSVVEGAKEAFF.

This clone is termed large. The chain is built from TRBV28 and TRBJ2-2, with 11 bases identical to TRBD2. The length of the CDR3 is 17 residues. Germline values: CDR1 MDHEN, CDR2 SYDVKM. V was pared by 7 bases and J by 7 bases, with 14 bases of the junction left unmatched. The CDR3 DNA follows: TGTGCCAGCATTTCAACTAGCGGGGGACCCGAGGGCGGGGAGCTGTTTTTT. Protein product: CASISTSGGPEGGELFF.

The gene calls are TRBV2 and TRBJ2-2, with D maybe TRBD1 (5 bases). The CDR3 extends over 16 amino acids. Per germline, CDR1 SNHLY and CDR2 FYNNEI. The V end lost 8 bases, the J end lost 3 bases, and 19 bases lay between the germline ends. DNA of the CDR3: TGTGCCAGCTACATCGGGCAGGGCGGTGACACCGGGGAGCTGTTTTTT. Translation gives CASYIGQGGDTGELFF.

The CDR3 here is CATSREGGTPLHF. CDR3 nucleotides: TGTGCCACCAGCAGAGAGGGGGGGACACCCCTCCACTTT. The rearrangement joins TRBV15 to TRBJ1-6, with a weak D call TRBD1 (5 bases). The germline V and J ends were trimmed by 0 bases and 11 bases, with 8 bases remaining between them. The CDR3 runs 13 residues. Germline V gene data show CDR1 as LNHNV and CDR2 as YYDKDF (reference sequence).

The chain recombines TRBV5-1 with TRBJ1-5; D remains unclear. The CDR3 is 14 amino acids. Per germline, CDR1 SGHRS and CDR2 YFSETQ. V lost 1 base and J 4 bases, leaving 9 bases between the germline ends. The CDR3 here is CASSLYSGNQPQHF. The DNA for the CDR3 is TGCGCCAGCAGCTTGTATAGCGGAAATCAGCCCCAGCATTTT.

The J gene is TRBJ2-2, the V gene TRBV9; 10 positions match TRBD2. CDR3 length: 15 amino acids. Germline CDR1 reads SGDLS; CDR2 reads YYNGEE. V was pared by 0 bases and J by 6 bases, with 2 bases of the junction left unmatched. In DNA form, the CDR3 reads TGTGCCAGCAGCGTAGTCAGCGGGGGGGCCGGGGAGCTGTTTTTT. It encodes CASSVVSGGAGELFF.

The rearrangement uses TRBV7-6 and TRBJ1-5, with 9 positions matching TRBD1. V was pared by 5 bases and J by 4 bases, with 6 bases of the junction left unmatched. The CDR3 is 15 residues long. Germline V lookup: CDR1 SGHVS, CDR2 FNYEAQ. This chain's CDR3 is CASSLTGGGNQPQHF. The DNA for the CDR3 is TGTGCCAGCAGCCTGACAGGGGGTGGTAATCAGCCCCAGCATTTT.